This TCR beta chain comes out of a study of blood T cell repertoires in COVID-19. Study information: PBMCs, B-cell-depleted T cells, or T cells were the source of the cDNA or gDNA that made up the material.

V lost 5 bases and J lost 1, with 13 bases in between. This CDR3 comprises 15 residues. Per the germline V gene, CDR1 is SGHTA and CDR2 is FQGNSA. Enrollees, about 18 to 100 years old, lived in approximately 25 US areas. The authors' processing: Amplification of reference gene primers was used by the study to estimate nucleated cell counts. The data were produced by immunoSEQ multiplex PCR, yet TCRdb's version contains in-frame clones alone and is incomplete. V and J calls and clone size are given by that table; D and trimming were obtained from the DNA. Seen here are 250,000 or so clones, 70% to 90% observed once, and the top ten hold under 2.5%.

This clonotype was sampled from a woman in her 40s with acute COVID-19. Sequencing was carried out using PBMCs or T cells enriched from blood (not recorded which). The rearrangement joins TRBV7-2 to TRBJ2-3; D might be TRBD2 (5 bases). CDR3 amino acids: CASSPTRTRTDTQYF. CDR3 DNA: TGTGCCAGCAGCCCTACTAGAACACGCACAGATACGCAGTATTTT.